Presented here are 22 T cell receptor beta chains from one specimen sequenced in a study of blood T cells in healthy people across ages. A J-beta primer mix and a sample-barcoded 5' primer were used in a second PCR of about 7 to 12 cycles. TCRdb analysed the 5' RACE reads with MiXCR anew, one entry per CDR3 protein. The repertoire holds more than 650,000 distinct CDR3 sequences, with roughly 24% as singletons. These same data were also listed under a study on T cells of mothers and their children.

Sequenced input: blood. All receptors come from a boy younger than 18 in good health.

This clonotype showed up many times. CDR3 protein: CASSQDDGTGYSPLHF. The CDR3 coding sequence is TGCGCCAGCAGCCAAGATGACGGGACAGGGTATTCACCCCTCCACTTT. The V and J genes are TRBV4-1 and TRBJ1-6; 9 bases map to TRBD1. After removal of 0 bases from V and 8 bases from J, the junction contained 5 bases not matched to a gene. This CDR3 comprises 16 residues. Germline CDR1 reads MGHRA; CDR2 reads YSYEKL.

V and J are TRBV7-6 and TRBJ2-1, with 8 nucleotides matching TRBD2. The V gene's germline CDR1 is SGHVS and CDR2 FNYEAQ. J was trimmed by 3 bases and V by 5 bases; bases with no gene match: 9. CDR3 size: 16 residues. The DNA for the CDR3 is TGTGCCAGCAGCCCTCGGACTAGCCCCATCTACAATGAGCAGTTCTTC. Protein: CASSPRTSPIYNEQFF.

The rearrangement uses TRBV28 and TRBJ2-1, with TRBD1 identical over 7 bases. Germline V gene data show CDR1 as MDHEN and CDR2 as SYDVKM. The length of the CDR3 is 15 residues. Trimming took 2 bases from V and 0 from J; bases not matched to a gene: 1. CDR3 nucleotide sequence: TGTGCCAGCAGTTTACAGGGGGACTCCTACAATGAGCAGTTCTTC. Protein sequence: CASSLQGDSYNEQFF. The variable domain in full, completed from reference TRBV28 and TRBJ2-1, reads DVKVTQSSRYLVKRTGEKVFLECVQDMDHENMFWYRQDPGLGLRLIYFSYDVKMKEKGDIPEGYSVSREKKERFSLILESASTNQTSMYLCASSLQGDSYNEQFFGPGTRLTVL.

The CDR3 nucleotides are TGTGCCAGCAGCTCTCCCACAGGGGAAGGGACAGATACGCAGTATTTT. As protein: CASSSPTGEGTDTQYF. The chain links TRBV5-6 to TRBJ2-3; 7 bases fit TRBD1. The germline CDR1 and CDR2 sequences are SGHDT and YYEEEE. J was trimmed by 3 bases and V by 3 bases; bases with no gene match: 10. This CDR3 has 16 residues.

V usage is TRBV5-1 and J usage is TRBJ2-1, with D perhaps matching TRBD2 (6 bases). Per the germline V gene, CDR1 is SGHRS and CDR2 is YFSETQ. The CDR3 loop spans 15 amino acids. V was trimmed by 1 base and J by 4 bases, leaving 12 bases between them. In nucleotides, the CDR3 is TGCGCCAGCAGCTTGACGGGAGCTTATTACAATGAGCAGTTCTTC. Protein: CASSLTGAYYNEQFF.

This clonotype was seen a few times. The CDR3 sequence is CASSSIWAGGQYF. CDR3 in DNA: TGTGCCAGCAGTTCCATCTGGGCGGGAGGGCAGTACTTC. This chain connects TRBV7-9 to TRBJ2-7; 8 bases are a match to TRBD2. The CDR3 is 13 residues long. The ends lost 6 bases at V and 9 bases at J; junction bases unmatched: 10. Germline V lookup: CDR1 SEHNR, CDR2 FQNEAQ (reference sequence).

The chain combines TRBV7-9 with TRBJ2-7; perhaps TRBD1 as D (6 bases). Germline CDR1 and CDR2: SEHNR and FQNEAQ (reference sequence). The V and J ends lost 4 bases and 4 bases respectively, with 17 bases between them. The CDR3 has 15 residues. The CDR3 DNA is TGTGCCAGCAGCTCCCAATATTCTCAGGGGTACGAGCAGTACTTC. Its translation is CASSSQYSQGYEQYF.

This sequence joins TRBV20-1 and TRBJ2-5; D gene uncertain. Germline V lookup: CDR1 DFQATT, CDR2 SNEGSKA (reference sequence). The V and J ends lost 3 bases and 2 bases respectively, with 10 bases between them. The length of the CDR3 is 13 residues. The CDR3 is CSARVTGQETQYF. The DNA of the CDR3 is TGCAGTGCTAGGGTGACTGGACAAGAGACCCAGTACTTC.

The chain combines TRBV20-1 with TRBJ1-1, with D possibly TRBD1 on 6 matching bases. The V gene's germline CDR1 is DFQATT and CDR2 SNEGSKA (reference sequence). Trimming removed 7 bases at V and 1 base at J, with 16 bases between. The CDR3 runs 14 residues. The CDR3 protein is CSGPGGRANTEAFF. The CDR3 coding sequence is TGCAGTGGCCCGGGGGGCAGGGCGAACACTGAAGCTTTCTTT.

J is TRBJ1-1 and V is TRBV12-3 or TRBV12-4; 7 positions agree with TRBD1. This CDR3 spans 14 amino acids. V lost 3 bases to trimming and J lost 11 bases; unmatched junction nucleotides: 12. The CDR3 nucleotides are TGTGCCAGCAGTTTGTGGGCCGACAGGGACAGCGCTTTCTTT. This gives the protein CASSLWADRDSAFF.

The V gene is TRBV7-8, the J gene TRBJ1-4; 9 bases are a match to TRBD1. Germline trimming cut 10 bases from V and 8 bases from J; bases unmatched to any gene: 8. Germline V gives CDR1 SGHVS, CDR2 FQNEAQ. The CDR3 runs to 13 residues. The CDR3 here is CAITQGAYEKLFF. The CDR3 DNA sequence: TGTGCCATTACACAGGGGGCCTACGAAAAACTGTTTTTT. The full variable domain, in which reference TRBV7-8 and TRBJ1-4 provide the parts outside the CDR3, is GAGVSQSPRYKVAKRGQDVALRCDPISGHVSLFWYQQALGQGPEFLTYFQNEAQLDKSGLPSDRFFAERPEGSVSTLKIQRTQQEDSAVYLCAITQGAYEKLFFGSGTQLSVL.

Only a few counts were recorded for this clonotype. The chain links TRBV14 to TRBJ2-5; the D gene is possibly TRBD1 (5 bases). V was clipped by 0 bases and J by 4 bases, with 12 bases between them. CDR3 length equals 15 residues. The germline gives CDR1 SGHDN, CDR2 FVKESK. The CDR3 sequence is CASSQDRQGGETQYF. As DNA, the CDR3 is TGTGCCAGCAGCCAAGATAGGCAGGGCGGAGAGACCCAGTACTTC.

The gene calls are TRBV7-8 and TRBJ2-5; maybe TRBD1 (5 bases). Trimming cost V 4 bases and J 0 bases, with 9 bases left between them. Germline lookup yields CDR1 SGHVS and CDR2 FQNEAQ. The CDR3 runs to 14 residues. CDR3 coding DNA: TGTGCCAGCAGCTATCGACAGTACCAAGAGACCCAGTACTTC. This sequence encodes CASSYRQYQETQYF.

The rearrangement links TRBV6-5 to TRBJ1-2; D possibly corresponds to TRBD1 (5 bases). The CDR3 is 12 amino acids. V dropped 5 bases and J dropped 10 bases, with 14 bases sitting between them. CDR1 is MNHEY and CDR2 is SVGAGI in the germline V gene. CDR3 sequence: CASSGTGNDYTF. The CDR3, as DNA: TGTGCCAGCAGTGGGACGGGGAACGACTACACCTTC.

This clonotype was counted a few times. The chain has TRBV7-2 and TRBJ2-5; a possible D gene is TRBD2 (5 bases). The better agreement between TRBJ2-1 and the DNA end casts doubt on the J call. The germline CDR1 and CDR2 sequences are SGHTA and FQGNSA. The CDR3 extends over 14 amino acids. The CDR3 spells CASSQGRGRHEQFF. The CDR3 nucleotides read TGTGCCAGCAGCCAAGGACGGGGTAGACATGAGCAGTTCTTC.

CDR3 coding DNA: TGTGCCAGCAGCTCCGGGACAGGAGCGAACACTGAAGCTTTCTTT. Translated, it gives CASSSGTGANTEAFF. The V call is TRBV9, the J call TRBJ1-1; 8 nucleotides line up with TRBD1. The J segment lost 1 base and the V segment lost 4 bases, leaving 6 bases of the junction unmatched. Germline V lookup: CDR1 SGDLS, CDR2 YYNGEE. This CDR3 is built from 15 residues. The full variable domain, in which reference TRBV9 and TRBJ1-1 provide the parts outside the CDR3, is DSGVTQTPKHLITATGQRVTLRCSPRSGDLSVYWYQQSLDQGLQFLIQYYNGEERAKGNILERFSAQQFPDLHSELNLSSLELGDSALYFCASSSGTGANTEAFFGQGTRLTVV.

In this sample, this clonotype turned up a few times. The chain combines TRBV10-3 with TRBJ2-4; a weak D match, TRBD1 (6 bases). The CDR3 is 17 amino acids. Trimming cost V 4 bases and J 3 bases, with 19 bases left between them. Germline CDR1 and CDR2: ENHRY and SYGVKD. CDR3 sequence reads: CAISGGPEQGNKNIQYF. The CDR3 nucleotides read TGTGCCATCAGTGGGGGTCCCGAACAGGGTAACAAAAACATTCAGTACTTC.

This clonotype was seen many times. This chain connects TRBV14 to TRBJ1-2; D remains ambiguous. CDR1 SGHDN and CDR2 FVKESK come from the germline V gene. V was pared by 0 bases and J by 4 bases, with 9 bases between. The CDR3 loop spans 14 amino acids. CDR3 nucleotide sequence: TGTGCCAGCAGCCAAGACCCCAGTAGCTATGGCTACACCTTC. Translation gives CASSQDPSSYGYTF.

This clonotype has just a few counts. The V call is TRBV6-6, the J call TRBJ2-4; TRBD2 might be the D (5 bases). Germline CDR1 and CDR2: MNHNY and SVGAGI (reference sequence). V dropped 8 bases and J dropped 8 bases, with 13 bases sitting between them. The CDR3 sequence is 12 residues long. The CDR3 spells CASGEKGYIQYF. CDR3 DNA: TGTGCCAGCGGGGAGAAGGGATACATTCAGTACTTC.

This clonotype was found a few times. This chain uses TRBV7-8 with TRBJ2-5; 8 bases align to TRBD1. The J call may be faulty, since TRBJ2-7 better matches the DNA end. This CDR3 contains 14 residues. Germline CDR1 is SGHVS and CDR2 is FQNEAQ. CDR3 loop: CASSPRQGFYEQYF. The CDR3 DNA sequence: TGTGCCAGCAGCCCCCGACAGGGGTTCTACGAGCAGTACTTC.

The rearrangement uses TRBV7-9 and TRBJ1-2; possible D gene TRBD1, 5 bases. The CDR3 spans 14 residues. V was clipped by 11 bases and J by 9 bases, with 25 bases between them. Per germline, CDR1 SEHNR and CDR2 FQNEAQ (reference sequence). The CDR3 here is CAGRQGGVSGRYTF. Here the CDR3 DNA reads TGTGCCGGACGTCAGGGTGGGGTTTCGGGTCGCTACACCTTC.

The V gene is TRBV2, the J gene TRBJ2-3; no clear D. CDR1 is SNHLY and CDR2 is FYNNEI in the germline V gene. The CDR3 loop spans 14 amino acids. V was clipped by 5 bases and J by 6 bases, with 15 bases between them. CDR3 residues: CASSPEMRRDTQYF. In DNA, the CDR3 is TGTGCCAGCAGTCCTGAGATGCGAAGGGATACGCAGTATTTT.